This T cell receptor beta chain was sequenced for a study of response to subunit inactivated influenza vaccine. TCRdb independently ran MiXCR on the RT-PCR reads; one entry per CDR3 protein. The table includes about 530,000 distinct CDR3 sequences, 10% to 15% detected once. V lost 3 bases to trimming and J lost 4 bases, with 19 bases between them. CDR3 length: 17 amino acids. The sequence derives from a man between 45 and 60 years old who received an inactivated influenza vaccine. The source material was PBMCs from blood, sampled on the day of vaccination. The V and J genes are TRBV23-1 and TRBJ1-5; perhaps TRBD1 as D (6 bases). TRBV23-1 is recorded as an ORF, its role being uncertain. Here the CDR3 reads CASSHPRQVLGNQPQHF. The CDR3 DNA reads as TGCGCCAGCAGTCACCCTAGACAGGTTTTGGGAAATCAGCCCCAGCATTTT.